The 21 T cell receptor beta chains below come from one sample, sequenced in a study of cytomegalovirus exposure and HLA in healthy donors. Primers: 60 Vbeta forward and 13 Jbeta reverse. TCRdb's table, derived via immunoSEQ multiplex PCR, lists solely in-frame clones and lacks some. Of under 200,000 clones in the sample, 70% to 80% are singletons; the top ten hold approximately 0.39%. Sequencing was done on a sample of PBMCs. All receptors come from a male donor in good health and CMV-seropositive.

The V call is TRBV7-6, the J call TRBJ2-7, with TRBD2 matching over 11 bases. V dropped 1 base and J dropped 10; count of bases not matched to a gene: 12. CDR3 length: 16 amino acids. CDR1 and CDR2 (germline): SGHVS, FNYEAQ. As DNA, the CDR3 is TGTGCCAGCAGCTTAGGGACGGGACTAGCGGACCTCGAACAGTACTTC. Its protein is CASSLGTGLADLEQYF.

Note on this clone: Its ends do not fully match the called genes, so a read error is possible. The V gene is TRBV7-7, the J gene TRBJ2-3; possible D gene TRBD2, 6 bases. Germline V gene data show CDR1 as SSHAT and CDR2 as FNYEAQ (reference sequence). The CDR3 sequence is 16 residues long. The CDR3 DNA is TGTGCTAGCAGCCGACTTCGGAGCGGGAGCACAGATACGCAGTATTTT. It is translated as CASSRLRSGSTDTQYF.

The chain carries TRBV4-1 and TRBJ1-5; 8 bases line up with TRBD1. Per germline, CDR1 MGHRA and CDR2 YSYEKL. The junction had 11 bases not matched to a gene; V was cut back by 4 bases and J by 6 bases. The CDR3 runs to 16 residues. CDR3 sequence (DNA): TGCGCCAGCAGCCGGATGCCGGGACAGGAGCTTCAGCCCCAGCATTTT. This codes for CASSRMPGQELQPQHF.

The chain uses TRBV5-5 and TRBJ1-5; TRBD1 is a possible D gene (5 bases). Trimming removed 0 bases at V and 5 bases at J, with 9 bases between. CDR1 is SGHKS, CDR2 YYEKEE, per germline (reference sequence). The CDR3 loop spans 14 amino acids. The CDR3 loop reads CASSLDGGHQPQHF. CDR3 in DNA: TGTGCCAGCAGCTTGGACGGGGGACATCAGCCCCAGCATTTT.

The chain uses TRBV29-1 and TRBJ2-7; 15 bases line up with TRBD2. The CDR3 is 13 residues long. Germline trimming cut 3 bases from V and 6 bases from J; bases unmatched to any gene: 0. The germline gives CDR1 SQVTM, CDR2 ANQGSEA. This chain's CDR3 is CSVEGLAGGEQYF. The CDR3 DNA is TGCAGCGTTGAGGGACTAGCGGGGGGCGAGCAGTACTTC.

CDR3 amino acids: CASSLDQIDTQYF. CDR3 nucleotide sequence: TGTGCCAGCAGCTTAGATCAGATAGATACGCAGTATTTT. The V call is TRBV7-6, the J call TRBJ2-3, with D hard to call. The CDR3 is 13 residues long. The germline gives CDR1 SGHVS, CDR2 FNYEAQ. V was pared by 1 base and J by 5 bases, with 7 bases between.

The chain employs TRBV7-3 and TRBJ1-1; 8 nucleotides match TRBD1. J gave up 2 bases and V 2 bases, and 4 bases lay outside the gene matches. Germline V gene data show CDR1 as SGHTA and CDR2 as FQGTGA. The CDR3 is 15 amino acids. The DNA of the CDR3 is TGTGCCAGCAGCTTACTAGCAGGGGGCAACACTGAAGCTTTCTTT. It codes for CASSLLAGGNTEAFF. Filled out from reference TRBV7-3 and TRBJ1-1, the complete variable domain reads GAGVSQTPSNKVTEKGKYVELRCDPISGHTALYWYRQSLGQGPEFLIYFQGTGAADDSGLPNDRFFAVRPEGSVSTLKIQRTERGDSAVYLCASSLLAGGNTEAFFGQGTRLTVV.

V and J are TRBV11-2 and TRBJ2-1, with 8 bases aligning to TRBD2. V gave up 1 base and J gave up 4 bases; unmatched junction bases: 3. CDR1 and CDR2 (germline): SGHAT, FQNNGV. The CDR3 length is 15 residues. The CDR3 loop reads CASSLGGGRYNEQFF. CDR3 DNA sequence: TGTGCCAGCAGCTTAGGCGGGGGGAGATACAATGAGCAGTTCTTC.

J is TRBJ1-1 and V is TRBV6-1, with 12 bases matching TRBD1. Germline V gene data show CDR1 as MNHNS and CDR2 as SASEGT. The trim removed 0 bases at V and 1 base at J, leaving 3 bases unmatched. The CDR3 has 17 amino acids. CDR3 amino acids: CASSEAWDRGPNTEAFF. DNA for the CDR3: TGTGCCAGCAGTGAAGCTTGGGACAGGGGGCCGAACACTGAAGCTTTCTTT.

CDR3 DNA: TGTGCCAGCAGCTTCGGCCCTAGTCAGCCCCAGCATTTT. Protein: CASSFGPSQPQHF. This chain uses TRBV7-2 with TRBJ1-5, with no clear D. The V end was cut by 3 bases, the J end by 6 bases, with 9 bases between. The CDR3 is 13 amino acids. Germline V gene lookup returns CDR1 SGHTA and CDR2 FQGNSA.

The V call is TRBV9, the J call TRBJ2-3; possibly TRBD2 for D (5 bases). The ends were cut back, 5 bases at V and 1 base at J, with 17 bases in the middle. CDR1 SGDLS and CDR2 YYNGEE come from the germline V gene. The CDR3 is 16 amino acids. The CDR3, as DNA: TGTGCCAGCAGTCGAGGTAGAGGGTTGGGCACAGATACGCAGTATTTT. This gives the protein CASSRGRGLGTDTQYF.

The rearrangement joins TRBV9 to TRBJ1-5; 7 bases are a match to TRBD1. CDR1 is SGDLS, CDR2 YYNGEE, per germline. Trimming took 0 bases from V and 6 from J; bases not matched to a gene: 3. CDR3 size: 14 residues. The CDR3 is CASSVDTGVQPQHF. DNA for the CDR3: TGTGCCAGCAGCGTAGACACAGGGGTTCAGCCCCAGCATTTT.

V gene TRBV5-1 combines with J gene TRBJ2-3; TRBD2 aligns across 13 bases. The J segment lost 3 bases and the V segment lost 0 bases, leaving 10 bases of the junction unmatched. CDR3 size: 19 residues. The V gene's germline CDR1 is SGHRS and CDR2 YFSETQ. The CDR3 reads CASSLATSGGASGTDTQYF. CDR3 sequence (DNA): TGCGCCAGCAGCTTGGCAACTAGCGGGGGGGCGTCTGGAACAGATACGCAGTATTTT.

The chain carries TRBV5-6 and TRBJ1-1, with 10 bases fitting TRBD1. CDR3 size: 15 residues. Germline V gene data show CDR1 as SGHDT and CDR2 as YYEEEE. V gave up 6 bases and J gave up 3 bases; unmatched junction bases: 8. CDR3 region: CASNVRDRGHTEAFF. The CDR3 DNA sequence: TGTGCCAGCAACGTCCGGGACAGGGGACACACTGAAGCTTTCTTT.

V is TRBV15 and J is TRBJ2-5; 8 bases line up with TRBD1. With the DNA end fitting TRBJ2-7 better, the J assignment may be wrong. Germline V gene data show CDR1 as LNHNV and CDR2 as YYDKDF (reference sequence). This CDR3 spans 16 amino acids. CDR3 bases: TGTGCCACCAGCAGGCCACATGGGGACAGGCCGTACGAGCAGTACTTC. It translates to CATSRPHGDRPYEQYF.

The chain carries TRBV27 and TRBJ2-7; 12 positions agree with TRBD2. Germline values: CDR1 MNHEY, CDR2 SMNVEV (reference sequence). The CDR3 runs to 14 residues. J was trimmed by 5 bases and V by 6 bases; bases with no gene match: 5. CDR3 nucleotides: TGTGCCAGCAGAGGACTAGCGGGAAAGAACGAGCAGTACTTC. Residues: CASRGLAGKNEQYF.

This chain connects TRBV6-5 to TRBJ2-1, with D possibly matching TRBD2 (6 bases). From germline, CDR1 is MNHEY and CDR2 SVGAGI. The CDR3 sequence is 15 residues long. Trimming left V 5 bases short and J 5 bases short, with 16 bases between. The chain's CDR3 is CASSTGGKGNNEQFF. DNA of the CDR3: TGTGCCAGCAGTACGGGCGGGAAGGGAAACAATGAGCAGTTCTTC.

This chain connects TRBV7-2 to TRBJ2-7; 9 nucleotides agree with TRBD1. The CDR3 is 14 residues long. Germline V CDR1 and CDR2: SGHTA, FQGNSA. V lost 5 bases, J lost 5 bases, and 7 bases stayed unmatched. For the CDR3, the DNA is TGTGCCAGCAGCCAGCGGACAGGGGCCCACGAGCAGTACTTC. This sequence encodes CASSQRTGAHEQYF.

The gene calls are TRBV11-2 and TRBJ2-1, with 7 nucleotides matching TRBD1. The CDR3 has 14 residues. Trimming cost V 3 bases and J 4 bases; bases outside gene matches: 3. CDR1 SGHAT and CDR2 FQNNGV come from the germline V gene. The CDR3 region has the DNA TGTGCCAGCAGCTTGGCCAGGGGGTACAATGAGCAGTTCTTC. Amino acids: CASSLARGYNEQFF.

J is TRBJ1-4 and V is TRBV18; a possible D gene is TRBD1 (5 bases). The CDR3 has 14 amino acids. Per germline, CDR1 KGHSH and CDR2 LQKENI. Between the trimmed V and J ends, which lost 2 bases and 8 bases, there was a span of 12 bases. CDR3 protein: CASSPTKRGEKLFF. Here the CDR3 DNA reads TGTGCCAGCTCACCAACCAAGCGGGGGGAAAAACTGTTTTTT. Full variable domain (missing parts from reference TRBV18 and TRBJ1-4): NAGVMQNPRHLVRRRGQEARLRCSPMKGHSHVYWYRQLPEEGLKFMVYLQKENIIDESGMPKERFSAEFPKEGPSILRIQQVVRGDSAAYFCASSPTKRGEKLFFGSGTQLSVL.

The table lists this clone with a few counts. In nucleotides, the CDR3 is TGTGCCAGCACCACGGGAGCGTTGAACACCGGGGAGCTGTTTTTT. It encodes CASTTGALNTGELFF. The chain uses TRBV7-9 and TRBJ2-2; the D gene is possibly TRBD2 (6 bases). The length of the CDR3 is 15 residues. Germline assignment: CDR1 SEHNR and CDR2 FQNEAQ (reference sequence). The V and J ends lost 7 bases and 1 base respectively, with 13 bases between them.